This TCR beta chain was sequenced in a study of T cells in localized non-small cell lung cancer. The study's findings and limits: T cell clonality was highest in uninvolved adjacent lung, above tumor. Appearing in adjacent lung were a median 57 of the top 100 tumor clones.

V lost 4 bases and J lost 0, with 13 bases in between. The CDR3 consists of 17 residues. Germline assignment: CDR1 SGHAT and CDR2 FQNNGV. As to this clone: What it binds is not known.

Method: immunoSEQ multiplex PCR; TCRdb's copy keeps in-frame clones and lacks some. Among 45,000 to 55,000 clones, 60% to 85% were seen once, and the ten largest hold about 15%. The rearrangement joins TRBV11-2 to TRBJ1-6; D gene unclear. The sequence came from a man aged 40-75 years with stage I squamous cell lung carcinoma. The sample consisted of peripheral blood, taken before any cancer treatment. CDR3 in amino acids: CASSSTRQSSYNSPLHF. In DNA, the CDR3 is TGTGCCAGCAGCTCGACCCGACAAAGCTCCTATAATTCACCCCTCCACTTT. The variable domain in full, with the rest retrieved from reference TRBV11-2 and TRBJ1-6, is EAGVAQSPRYKIIEKRQSVAFWCNPISGHATLYWYQQILGQGPKLLIQFQNNGVVDDSQLPKDRFSAERLKGVDSTLKIQPAKLEDSAVYLCASSSTRQSSYNSPLHFGNGTRLTVT.